This TCR beta chain was observed in a study of technical replicates of blood from several donors. This clone was counted once. The table came from immunoSEQ multiplex PCR; TCRdb's copy has only in-frame clones and leaves some out. The sample carries around 69,000 clones, 70% to 90% recorded once. V dropped 4 bases and J dropped 5; count of bases not matched to a gene: 12. The CDR3 loop spans 15 amino acids. CDR1 is SGHRS, CDR2 YFSETQ, per germline. The source of this sequence is a human donor in good health. Some clones in this sample may be carry-over from other donors' samples. V gene TRBV5-1 combines with J gene TRBJ2-7; 7 bases match TRBD1. Sequenced input: PBMCs. The CDR3 loop reads CASSQADRERDEQYF. The CDR3 nucleotides are TGCGCCAGCAGCCAAGCAGACAGGGAAAGGGACGAGCAGTACTTC.